This entry describes one T cell receptor (beta chain). Time point noted: after neoadjuvant nivolumab, at surgical resection. Patients had newly diagnosed, untreated stage II-IVA oral cavity squamous cell carcinoma. PBMCs were not maintained or expanded in culture before analysis. This table comes from immunoSEQ multiplex PCR, and its TCRdb copy is limited to in-frame clones, with some not included. The sample shows roughly 68,000 clones, 86% of them seen only once. J gave up 4 bases and V 4 bases, and 0 bases lay outside the gene matches. There are 13 residues in the CDR3. Germline V CDR1 and CDR2: MNHNS, SASEGT. This sample is part of a study of neoadjuvant anti-PD-1 for oral cavity cancer. At the level of the study: Most patients had three to four biweekly doses of 3 mg/kg nivolumab before resection. Non-progressing patients received a fourth nivolumab dose near day 43, then surgery on days 50-56.

The genes are TRBV6-1 and TRBJ2-7; 11 nucleotides line up with TRBD2. The TCR comes from a person between 40 and 79 years old with oral cavity squamous cell carcinoma. The sample consisted of PBMCs, taken after nivolumab (anti-PD-1) treatment. Here the CDR3 reads CASSGLAGYEQYF. For the CDR3, the DNA is TGTGCCAGCAGTGGACTAGCGGGGTACGAGCAGTACTTC.